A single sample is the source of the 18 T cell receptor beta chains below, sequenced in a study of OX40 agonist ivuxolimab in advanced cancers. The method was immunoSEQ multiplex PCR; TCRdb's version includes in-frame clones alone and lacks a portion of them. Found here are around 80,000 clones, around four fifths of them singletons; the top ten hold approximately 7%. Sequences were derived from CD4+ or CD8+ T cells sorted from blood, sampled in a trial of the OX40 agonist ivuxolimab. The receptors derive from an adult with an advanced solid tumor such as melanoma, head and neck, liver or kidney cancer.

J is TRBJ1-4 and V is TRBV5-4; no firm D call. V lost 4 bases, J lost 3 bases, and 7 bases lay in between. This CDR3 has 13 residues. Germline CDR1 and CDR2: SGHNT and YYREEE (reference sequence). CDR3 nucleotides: TGTGCCAGCAGCGGCGAGGCTAATGAAAAACTGTTTTTT. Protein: CASSGEANEKLFF.

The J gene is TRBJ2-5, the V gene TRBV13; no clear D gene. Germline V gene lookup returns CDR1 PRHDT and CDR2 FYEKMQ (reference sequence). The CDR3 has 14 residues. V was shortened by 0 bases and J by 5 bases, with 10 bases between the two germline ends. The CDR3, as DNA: TGTGCCAGCAGCTTAGGGTTGAGTGAGGAGACCCAGTACTTC. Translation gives CASSLGLSEETQYF.

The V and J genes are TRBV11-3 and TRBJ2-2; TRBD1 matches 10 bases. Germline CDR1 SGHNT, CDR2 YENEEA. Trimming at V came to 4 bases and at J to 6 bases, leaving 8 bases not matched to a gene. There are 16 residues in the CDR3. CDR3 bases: TGTGCCAGCAGCTCAGCCGGACAGGGGGAGGCCGGGGAGCTGTTTTTT. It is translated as CASSSAGQGEAGELFF.

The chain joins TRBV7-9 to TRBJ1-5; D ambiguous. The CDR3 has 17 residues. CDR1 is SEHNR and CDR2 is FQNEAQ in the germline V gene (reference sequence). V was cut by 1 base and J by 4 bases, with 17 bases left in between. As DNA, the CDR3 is TGTGCCAGCAGCTTAGGGAAGCTTGGACGGCTTAATCAGCCCCAGCATTTT. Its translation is CASSLGKLGRLNQPQHF.

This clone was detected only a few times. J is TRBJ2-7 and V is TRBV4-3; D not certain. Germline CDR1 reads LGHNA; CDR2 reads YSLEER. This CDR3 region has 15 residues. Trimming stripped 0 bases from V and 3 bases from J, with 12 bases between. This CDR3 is CASSQEMRMGYEQYF. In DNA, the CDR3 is TGCGCCAGCAGCCAAGAGATGAGAATGGGCTACGAGCAGTACTTC.

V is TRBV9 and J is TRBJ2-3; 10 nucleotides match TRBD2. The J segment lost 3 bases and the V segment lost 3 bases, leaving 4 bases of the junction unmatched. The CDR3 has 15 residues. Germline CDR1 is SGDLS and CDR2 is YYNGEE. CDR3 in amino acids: CASSASGSGTDTQYF. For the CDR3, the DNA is TGTGCCAGCAGCGCTAGCGGGAGTGGTACAGATACGCAGTATTTT.

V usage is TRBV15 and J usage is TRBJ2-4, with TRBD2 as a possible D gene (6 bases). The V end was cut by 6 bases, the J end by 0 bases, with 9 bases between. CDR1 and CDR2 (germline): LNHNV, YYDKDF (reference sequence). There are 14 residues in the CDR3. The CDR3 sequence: CATREGLAKNIQYF. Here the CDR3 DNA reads TGTGCCACCAGGGAGGGGCTAGCCAAAAACATTCAGTACTTC.

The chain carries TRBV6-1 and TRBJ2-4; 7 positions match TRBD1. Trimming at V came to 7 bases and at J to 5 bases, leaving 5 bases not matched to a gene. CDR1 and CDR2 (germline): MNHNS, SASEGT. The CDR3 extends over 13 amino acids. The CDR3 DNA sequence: TGTGCCAGCACAAGGGGACAGCAAAACATTCAGTACTTC. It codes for CASTRGQQNIQYF.

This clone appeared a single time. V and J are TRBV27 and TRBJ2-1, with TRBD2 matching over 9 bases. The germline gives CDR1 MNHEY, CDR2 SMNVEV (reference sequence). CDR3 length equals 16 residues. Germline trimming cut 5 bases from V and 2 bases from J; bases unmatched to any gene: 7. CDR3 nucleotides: TGTGCCAGCAGTAAACGAGGCGGGAGGGCCTACAATGAGCAGTTCTTC. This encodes CASSKRGGRAYNEQFF.

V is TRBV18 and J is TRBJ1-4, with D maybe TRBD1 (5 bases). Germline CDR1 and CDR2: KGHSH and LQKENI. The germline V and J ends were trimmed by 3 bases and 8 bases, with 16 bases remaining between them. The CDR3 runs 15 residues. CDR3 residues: CASSPPEGWGEKLFF. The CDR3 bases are TGTGCCAGCTCACCTCCCGAGGGATGGGGGGAAAAACTGTTTTTT.

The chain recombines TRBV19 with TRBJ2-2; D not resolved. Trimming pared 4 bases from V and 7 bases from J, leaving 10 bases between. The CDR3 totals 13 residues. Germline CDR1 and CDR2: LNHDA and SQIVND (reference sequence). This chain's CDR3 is CASSTKTGGELFF. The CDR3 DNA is TGTGCCAGTAGTACAAAGACGGGCGGGGAGCTGTTTTTT.

This CDR3 reads CASSDTTGNQPQHF. As DNA, the CDR3 is TGTGCCAGCAGCGACACGACAGGTAATCAGCCCCAGCATTTT. The rearrangement links TRBV7-9 to TRBJ1-5; D is possibly TRBD1 (6 bases). The CDR3 spans 14 residues. CDR1 is SEHNR and CDR2 is FQNEAQ in the germline V gene (reference sequence). Trimming shortened V by 5 bases and J by 4 bases, and 12 bases separated the two germline ends.

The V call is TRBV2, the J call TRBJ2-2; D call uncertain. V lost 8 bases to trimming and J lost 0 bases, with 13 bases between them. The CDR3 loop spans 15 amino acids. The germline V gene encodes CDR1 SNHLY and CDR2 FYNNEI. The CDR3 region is CASFSGAPNTGELFF. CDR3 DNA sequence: TGTGCCAGCTTTTCCGGTGCCCCGAACACCGGGGAGCTGTTTTTT.

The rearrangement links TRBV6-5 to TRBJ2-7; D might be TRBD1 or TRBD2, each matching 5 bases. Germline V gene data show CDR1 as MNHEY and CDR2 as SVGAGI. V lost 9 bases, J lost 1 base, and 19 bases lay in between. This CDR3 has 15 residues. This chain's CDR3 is CASGPRGLRSYEQYF. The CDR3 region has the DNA TGTGCCAGTGGGCCACGGGGCTTGAGGTCCTACGAGCAGTACTTC.

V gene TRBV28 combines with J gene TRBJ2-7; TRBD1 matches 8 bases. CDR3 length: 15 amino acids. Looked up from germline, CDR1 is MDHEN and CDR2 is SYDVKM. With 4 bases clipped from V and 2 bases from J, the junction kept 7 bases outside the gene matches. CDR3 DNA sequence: TGTGCCAGCAGTTCCGGACAGGGCCCCACCTACGAGCAGTACTTC. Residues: CASSSGQGPTYEQYF. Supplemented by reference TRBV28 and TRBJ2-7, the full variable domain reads DVKVTQSSRYLVKRTGEKVFLECVQDMDHENMFWYRQDPGLGLRLIYFSYDVKMKEKGDIPEGYSVSREKKERFSLILESASTNQTSMYLCASSSGQGPTYEQYFGPGTRLTVT.

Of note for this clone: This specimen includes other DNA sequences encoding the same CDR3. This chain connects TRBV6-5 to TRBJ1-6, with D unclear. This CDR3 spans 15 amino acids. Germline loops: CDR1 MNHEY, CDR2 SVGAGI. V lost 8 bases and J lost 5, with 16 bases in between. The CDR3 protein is CASRRRTGDNSPLHF. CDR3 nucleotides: TGTGCCAGCCGGAGGAGGACCGGGGATAATTCACCCCTCCACTTT.

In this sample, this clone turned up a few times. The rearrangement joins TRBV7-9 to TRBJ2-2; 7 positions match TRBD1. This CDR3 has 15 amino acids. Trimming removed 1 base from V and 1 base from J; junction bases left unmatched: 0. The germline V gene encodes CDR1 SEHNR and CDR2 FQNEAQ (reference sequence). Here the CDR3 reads CASSLGDRNTGELFF. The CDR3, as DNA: TGTGCCAGCAGCTTAGGGGACAGGAACACCGGGGAGCTGTTTTTT.

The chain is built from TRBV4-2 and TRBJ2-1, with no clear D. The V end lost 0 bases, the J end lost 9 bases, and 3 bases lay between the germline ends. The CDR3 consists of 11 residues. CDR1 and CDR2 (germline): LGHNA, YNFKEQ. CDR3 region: CASSQDGEQFF. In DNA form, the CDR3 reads TGTGCCAGCAGCCAAGATGGTGAGCAGTTCTTC.